Listed below are T cell receptor beta chains from one sample, sequenced in a study of blood T cell repertoires in COVID-19. TCRdb keeps only in-frame clones here, not all; method: immunoSEQ multiplex PCR. The sample records about 100,000 clones, 70% to 90% being singletons. Sequencing input: peripheral blood. These receptor sequences come from a human donor in a cohort sampled during active COVID-19. Each CDR3 is given with its conserved first and last residue. The order of the fields is D gene, V gene, clone size, J gene, CDR3 protein, CDR3 DNA. The D gene is left open where the match is weak. Part of the rows lack a size; the others show once, few, many or a class for expanded clones.

>TRBD1|TRBV24-1|few|TRBJ2-1
CATSDPTGGSYNEQFF
TGTGCCACCAGTGACCCTACAGGGGGCTCCTACAATGAGCAGTTCTTC
>TRBD1|TRBV4-2|many|TRBJ1-6
CASSSRSGDSGQGTNSPLHF
TGTGCCAGCAGCTCCCGAAGTGGGGATTCGGGACAGGGAACTAATTCACCCCTCCACTTT
>NA|TRBV7-2|NA|TRBJ2-1
CASSLAVRYNEQFF
TGTGCCAGCAGCTTAGCAGTGCGGTACAATGAGCAGTTCTTC
>NA|TRBV9|NA|TRBJ1-2
CASSANQGQERTF
TGTGCCAGCAGCGCGAACCAAGGACAAGAACGCACCTTC
>TRBD1|TRBV7-2|NA|TRBJ2-7
CASSLGQGVFYEQYF
TGTGCCAGCAGCTTGGGACAGGGGGTATTTTACGAGCAGTACTTC
>TRBD2|TRBV5-1|NA|TRBJ2-3
CASSVGLAGGTDTQYF
TGCGCCAGCAGCGTGGGACTAGCGGGAGGCACAGATACGCAGTATTTT
>NA|TRBV6-7|NA|TRBJ2-2
CASSYLDRLGELFF
TGTGCCAGCAGTTATCTAGACCGTTTAGGGGAGCTGTTTTTT
>NA|TRBV21-1|NA|TRBJ2-7
CASSKFRDYSYEQYF
TGTGCCAGCAGCAAATTTCGGGACTACTCCTACGAGCAGTACTTC
>TRBD2|TRBV5-5|NA|TRBJ2-1
CASSLLASGSYTNEQFF
TGTGCCAGCAGCTTGTTGGCTAGCGGGAGTTATACGAATGAGCAGTTCTTC
>TRBD2|TRBV27|NA|TRBJ2-1
CASTPKWAGVGNEQFF
TGTGCCAGCACCCCGAAATGGGCGGGAGTGGGCAATGAGCAGTTCTTC
>TRBD2|TRBV27|NA|TRBJ2-1
CASSRGTSGYNEQFF
TGTGCCAGCAGTCGCGGGACTAGCGGCTACAATGAGCAGTTCTTC
>TRBD1|TRBV19|NA|TRBJ1-2
CASSPSGGLGIPNYGYTF
TGTGCCAGTAGTCCCTCAGGGGGTCTCGGGATTCCGAACTATGGCTACACCTTC
>NA|TRBV6-2/TRBV6-3|NA|TRBJ2-5
CASSYSTLQETQYF
TGTGCCAGCAGTTACTCGACACTTCAAGAGACCCAGTACTTC
>TRBD1|TRBV12-5|once|TRBJ1-5
CASGLMTGQGTFGNQPQHF
TGTGCTAGTGGTTTGATGACGGGACAGGGGACCTTTGGCAATCAGCCCCAGCATTTT